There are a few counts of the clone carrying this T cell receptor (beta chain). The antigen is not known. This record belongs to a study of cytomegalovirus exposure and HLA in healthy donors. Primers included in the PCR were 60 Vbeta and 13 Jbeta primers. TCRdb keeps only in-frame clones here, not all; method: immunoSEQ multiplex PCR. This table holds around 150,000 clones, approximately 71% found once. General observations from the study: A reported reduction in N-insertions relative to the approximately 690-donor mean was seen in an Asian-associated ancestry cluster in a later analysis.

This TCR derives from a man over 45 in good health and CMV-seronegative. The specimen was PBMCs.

Written as DNA, the CDR3 is TGTGCCAGTAGTAGGGACAGGGATAGCAATCAGCCCCAGCATTTT. Its protein product is CASSRDRDSNQPQHF. The chain joins TRBV19 to TRBJ1-5; TRBD1 agrees at 9 bases. Unmatched junction bases numbered 1, after V lost 4 bases and J lost 0 bases. The CDR3 loop spans 15 amino acids. Germline V gives CDR1 LNHDA, CDR2 SQIVND (reference sequence). The variable domain in full, with the rest retrieved from reference TRBV19 and TRBJ1-5, is DGGITQSPKYLFRKEGQNVTLSCEQNLNHDAMYWYRQDPGQGLRLIYYSQIVNDFQKGDIAEGYSVSREKKESFPLTVTSAQKNPTAFYLCASSRDRDSNQPQHFGDGTRLSIL.